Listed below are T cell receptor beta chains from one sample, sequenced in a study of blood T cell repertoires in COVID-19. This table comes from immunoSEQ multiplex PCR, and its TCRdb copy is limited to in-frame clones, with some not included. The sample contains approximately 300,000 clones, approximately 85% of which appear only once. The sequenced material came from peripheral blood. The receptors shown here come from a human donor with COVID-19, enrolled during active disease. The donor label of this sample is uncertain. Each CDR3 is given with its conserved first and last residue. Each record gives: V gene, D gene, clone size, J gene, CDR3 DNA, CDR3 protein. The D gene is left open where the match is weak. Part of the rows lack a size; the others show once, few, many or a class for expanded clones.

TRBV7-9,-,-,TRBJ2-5,TGTGCCAGCAGCTTAGGAGGACACCAAGGTGGTTATGAGACCCAGTACTTC,CASSLGGHQGGYETQYF
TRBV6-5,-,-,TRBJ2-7,TGTGCCAGCAGCCTGGACAGCCTCTCCTACGAGCAGTACTTC,CASSLDSLSYEQYF
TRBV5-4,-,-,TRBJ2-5,TGTGCCAGCAGCTCCTCGAGGGACTTCCAAGAGACCCAGTACTTC,CASSSSRDFQETQYF
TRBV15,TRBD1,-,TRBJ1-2,TGTGCCACCAGGGACAGGGTCTATGGCTACACCTTC,CATRDRVYGYTF
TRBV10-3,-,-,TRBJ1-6,TGTGCCATCAGTGAGTCGGGAGGGTGGGACTCACCCCTCCACTTT,CAISESGGWDSPLHF
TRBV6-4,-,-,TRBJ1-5,TGTGCCAGCACGGAGGGCGGAAATAGCAATCAGCCCCAGCATTTT,CASTEGGNSNQPQHF
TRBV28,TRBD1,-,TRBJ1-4,TGTGCCAGCAGTTTAGACCCCCGGGACAGGGGTATCTCAGCTAATGAAAAACTGTTTTTT,CASSLDPRDRGISANEKLFF
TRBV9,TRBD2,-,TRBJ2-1,TGTGCCAGCAGCGTAGGTTTTAGTGGGGGGACTAGATGGTATGAGCAGTTCTTC,CASSVGFSGGTRWYEQFF
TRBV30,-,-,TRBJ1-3,TGTGCCTGGATCCCAGGGGATAGCTCTGGAAACACCATATATTTT,CAWIPGDSSGNTIYF
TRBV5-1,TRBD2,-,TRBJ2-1,TGCGCCAGCAGCTCCGGGACTAGCGGTTACAATGAGCAGTTCTTC,CASSSGTSGYNEQFF
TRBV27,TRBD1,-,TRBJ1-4,TGTGCCAGCAGGACAGGGGGTGAAAAACTGTTTTTT,CASRTGGEKLFF
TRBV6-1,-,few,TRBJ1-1,TGTGCCAGCAGTGAACGGGGGAACACTGAAGCTTTCTTT,CASSERGNTEAFF
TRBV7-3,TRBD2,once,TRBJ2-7,TGTGCCAGCAGCTTAAGACGAGCGGGGACGGACGAGCAGTACTTC,CASSLRRAGTDEQYF
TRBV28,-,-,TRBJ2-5,TGTGCCAGCCGTAGGGCCGGGAGTTCCCAAGAGACCCAGTACTTC,CASRRAGSSQETQYF
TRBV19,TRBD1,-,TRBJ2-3,TGTGCCAGTAGACAGGGGGAAGAAGCAGATACGCAGTATTTT,CASRQGEEADTQYF
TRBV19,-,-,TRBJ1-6,TGTGCCAGTAGTATGGGCGCACCCCTCCACTTT,CASSMGAPLHF